This paragraph covers one TCR beta chain sequence. Antigen unknown. This CDR3 has 15 residues. V lost 3 bases to trimming and J lost 0 bases; unmatched junction nucleotides: 7. The germline V gene encodes CDR1 GTSNPN and CDR2 SVGIG (reference sequence). Sequenced by immunoSEQ multiplex PCR; TCRdb stores in-frame clones only, minus some. The table records 100,000 to 150,000 clones, roughly 86% of them present only once. All patients were mismatch repair deficient, assessed by either PCR or immunohistochemistry. A few pembrolizumab responders had their TCRs sequenced. The data are from a study of PD-1 blockade in mismatch repair-deficient tumors. For the study at large: Enrolled about 2013-2016, patients had progressing, pretreated mismatch repair-deficient cancers of approximately 13 types. Points from the study as a whole: Rapid post-treatment expansion, then contraction, generally preceding radiologic response, marked tumor-resident clones.

The chain links TRBV30 to TRBJ2-5; 7 nucleotides agree with TRBD2. The sequence came from an adult with mismatch repair-deficient cancer. Source: peripheral blood, taken approximately 70 weeks after starting pembrolizumab. Written as DNA, the CDR3 is TGTGCCTGGAGGAAAAGACTAGCCCACCAAGAGACCCAGTACTTC. Residues: CAWRKRLAHQETQYF.